This passage covers 28 T cell receptor beta chains from one sample sequenced in a study of T cell changes during pregnancy in multiple sclerosis. Assay used: immunoSEQ multiplex PCR; TCRdb lists only in-frame clones, some missing. The sample lists some 93,000 clones; 80% to 95% were seen once. Sample: peripheral blood, taken after pregnancy. Receptors originate from a female donor with multiple sclerosis, enrolled in a pregnancy study.

The gene calls are TRBV5-4 and TRBJ2-3; no reliable D call. CDR1 SGHNT and CDR2 YYREEE come from the germline V gene (reference sequence). The CDR3 has 13 amino acids. With 0 bases removed from V and 4 bases from J, the gap between germline ends came to 6 bases. The CDR3 nucleotides read TGTGCCAGCAGCTTGGAAGAGGCAGATACGCAGTATTTT. Translation gives CASSLEEADTQYF.

J is TRBJ2-7 and V is TRBV29-1; D may be TRBD1 (5 bases). The CDR3 loop spans 12 amino acids. In germline, CDR1 is SQVTM, CDR2 ANQGSEA. The ends were cut back, 3 bases at V and 5 bases at J, with 11 bases in the middle. The CDR3 loop is CSVDQGGDEQYF. CDR3 nucleotide sequence: TGCAGCGTTGACCAGGGTGGGGACGAGCAGTACTTC.

The V and J genes are TRBV14 and TRBJ2-2; possible D gene TRBD2, 6 bases. Trimming cost V 1 base and J 6 bases, with 12 bases left between them. CDR1 is SGHDN, CDR2 FVKESK, per germline. The CDR3 is 15 amino acids. CDR3 nucleotides: TGTGCCAGCAGCCAAGTTAGGGACTCGGCCGGGGAGCTGTTTTTT. Protein sequence: CASSQVRDSAGELFF.

The chain employs TRBV19 and TRBJ1-2, with D perhaps matching TRBD1 (6 bases). Trimming removed 3 bases from V and 8 bases from J, with 10 bases in between. CDR1 LNHDA and CDR2 SQIVND come from the germline V gene (reference sequence). The CDR3 is made up of 12 amino acids. The CDR3 loop reads CASSMGAGGYTF. The DNA for the CDR3 is TGTGCCAGTAGTATGGGGGCCGGGGGCTACACCTTC.

J is TRBJ1-5 and V is TRBV18; D is ambiguous. Trimming removed 6 bases at V and 5 bases at J, with 11 bases between. Germline V lookup: CDR1 KGHSH, CDR2 LQKENI. The CDR3 consists of 13 residues. CDR3 sequence reads: CASSPGNDQPQHF. The CDR3 coding sequence is TGTGCCAGCTCCCCAGGCAATGATCAGCCCCAGCATTTT.

This chain uses TRBV11-3 with TRBJ2-5; 8 bases are a match to TRBD1. From germline, CDR1 is SGHNT and CDR2 YENEEA. This CDR3 spans 13 amino acids. V shed 4 bases and J 5 bases; nucleotides not matched to a gene: 3. CDR3 coding DNA: TGTGCCAGCAGCTCCTGGACAGGGGAGACCCAGTACTTC. The encoded protein is CASSSWTGETQYF.

About this clone: One end of the junction varies from germline; a read error may be responsible. The genes are TRBV7-2 and TRBJ2-7, with TRBD2 as a possible D gene (7 bases). This CDR3 spans 13 amino acids. CDR1 is SGHTA, CDR2 FQGNSA, per germline. The CDR3: CASSLAGGAGWHF. The CDR3 nucleotides are TGTGCCAGCAGCTTAGCGGGGGGGGCAGGGTGGCACTTC.

The rearrangement uses TRBV7-2 and TRBJ2-7; D is perhaps TRBD1 (5 bases). The V end was cut by 5 bases, the J end by 1 base, with 12 bases between. The CDR3 totals 14 residues. CDR1 and CDR2 from the germline V gene are SGHTA and FQGNSA. The CDR3 DNA sequence: TGTGCCAGCAGCCAGATGACAGTTTCCTACGAGCAGTACTTC. Its translation: CASSQMTVSYEQYF.

The chain recombines TRBV7-8 with TRBJ1-3; no clear D. CDR1 and CDR2 from the germline V gene are SGHVS and FQNEAQ. This CDR3 has 14 amino acids. V lost 6 bases, J lost 5 bases, and 14 bases lay in between. The CDR3 sequence is CASSPPAGRNTIYF. The CDR3, as DNA: TGTGCCAGCAGTCCCCCGGCGGGGAGAAACACCATATATTTT.

The chain combines TRBV7-2 with TRBJ2-4, with D tentatively TRBD1 (6 bases). Trimming pared 5 bases from V and 6 bases from J, leaving 11 bases between. This CDR3 comprises 13 residues. CDR1 SGHTA and CDR2 FQGNSA come from the germline V gene. Written as DNA, the CDR3 is TGTGCCAGCAGCCTACAGACAGGAAACATTCAGTACTTC. Its translation: CASSLQTGNIQYF.

J is TRBJ2-3 and V is TRBV5-1, with 8 positions matching TRBD1. In germline, CDR1 is SGHRS, CDR2 YFSETQ. The CDR3 totals 13 residues. Trimming removed 5 bases from V and 2 bases from J; junction bases left unmatched: 1. This CDR3 reads CASRTGVTDTQYF. The CDR3 DNA reads TGCGCCAGCAGGACAGGGGTCACAGATACGCAGTATTTT.

The sample holds one count of this clone. DNA of the CDR3: TGTGCCAGCAGCACACTAGTCGCGAACACCGGGGAGCTGTTTTTT. This translates into CASSTLVANTGELFF. The genes are TRBV7-8 and TRBJ2-2; D is possibly TRBD2 (5 bases). This CDR3 is 15 amino acids long. Germline CDR1 and CDR2: SGHVS and FQNEAQ. The V end was cut by 5 bases, the J end by 0 bases, with 10 bases between.

In the case of this clone: Other DNA sequences of this sample code for an identical CDR3. The chain couples TRBV18 to TRBJ1-5; D unresolved. Trimming removed 2 bases from V and 5 bases from J, with 7 bases in between. The CDR3 is 13 residues long. CDR1 and CDR2 from the germline V gene are KGHSH and LQKENI. CDR3 sequence: CASSPGRDQPQHF. The CDR3 DNA sequence: TGTGCCAGCTCACCAGGGCGGGATCAGCCCCAGCATTTT.

The chain links TRBV11-1 to TRBJ2-2; TRBD2 is a possible D gene (5 bases). CDR1 is SGHAT and CDR2 is FQDESV in the germline V gene (reference sequence). The CDR3 is 16 amino acids. The V end lost 2 bases, the J end lost 0 bases, and 10 bases lay between the germline ends. The CDR3 reads CASSLTGRANTGELFF. The CDR3 DNA follows: TGTGCCAGCAGCTTAACGGGAAGGGCGAACACCGGGGAGCTGTTTTTT.

The chain couples TRBV19 to TRBJ2-7, with D possibly being TRBD2 (5 bases). Deletions cut 3 bases from V and 5 bases from J, with 11 bases between. Germline-derived CDR1 and CDR2 are LNHDA and SQIVND (reference sequence). The CDR3 covers 13 residues. CDR3 sequence: CASSIGTRDEQYF. The CDR3, as DNA: TGTGCCAGTAGTATCGGCACTAGGGACGAGCAGTACTTC.

A note on this clone: Because the CDR3's place on the DNA is in doubt, the DNA is left out and the CDR3 is given as listed by TCRdb. The chain has TRBV7-9 and TRBJ2-6; the table's D call, TRBD2, was not checked against the DNA. CDR1 is SEHNR and CDR2 is FQNEAQ in the germline V gene (reference sequence). Including both end residues, the CDR3 is 15 amino acids long. CDR3 amino acids: CASSLFLSGANVLTF.

The genes are TRBV10-3 and TRBJ2-7; 12 bases match TRBD1. From germline, CDR1 is ENHRY and CDR2 SYGVKD. V shed 5 bases, J shed 7 bases, and the junction held 6 bases outside the gene matches. CDR3 length: 14 amino acids. CDR3 loop: CAISPGQGAREQYF. CDR3 sequence (DNA): TGTGCCATCAGTCCGGGACAGGGGGCTCGGGAGCAGTACTTC.

The chain joins TRBV6-6 to TRBJ1-3; maybe TRBD1 (5 bases). This CDR3 region has 16 residues. Germline V gene lookup returns CDR1 MNHNY and CDR2 SVGAGI (reference sequence). V lost 6 bases and J 0 bases, leaving 15 bases between the germline ends. The CDR3 coding sequence is TGTGCCAGCAGCGGATCTGGGGCTTCCTCTGGAAACACCATATATTTT. Encoded protein: CASSGSGASSGNTIYF.

The V gene is TRBV6-1, the J gene TRBJ2-7; a weak D match, TRBD1 (6 bases). The CDR3 is made up of 15 amino acids. CDR1 and CDR2 (germline): MNHNS, SASEGT. V was pared by 5 bases and J by 3 bases, with 17 bases between. The DNA for the CDR3 is TGTGCCAGCAGTTCACAGAAAGGGGGTTTCTACGAGCAGTACTTC. It encodes CASSSQKGGFYEQYF.

This clone was seen a single time. The chain combines TRBV27 with TRBJ2-1; D unclear. Looked up from germline, CDR1 is MNHEY and CDR2 is SMNVEV (reference sequence). The CDR3 runs to 17 residues. V lost 5 bases, J lost 5 bases, and 22 bases lay in between. DNA of the CDR3: TGTGCCAGCAGTCGTTCCGAAGCTTTAAATTTCGACAATGAGCAGTTCTTC. Translation gives CASSRSEALNFDNEQFF.

The rearrangement joins TRBV10-3 to TRBJ2-6; tentative D call: TRBD2 (5 bases). The CDR3 is 17 residues long. V was pared by 3 bases and J by 3 bases, with 15 bases between. Germline V gene data show CDR1 as ENHRY and CDR2 as SYGVKD. The CDR3 nucleotides are TGTGCCATCAGTGATAAGACCCCGGGAAGTGGGGCCAACGTCCTGACTTTC. Its translation: CAISDKTPGSGANVLTF.

V gene TRBV4-2 combines with J gene TRBJ1-3, with TRBD1 matching 7 bases. J was trimmed by 4 bases and V by 2 bases; bases with no gene match: 17. This CDR3 contains 19 residues. Germline CDR1 reads LGHNA; CDR2 reads YNFKEQ. The CDR3 sequence is CASSQPKTKGQPAGNTIYF. The CDR3 bases are TGTGCCAGCAGCCAACCTAAGACTAAGGGACAGCCGGCCGGAAACACCATATATTTT.

The V call is TRBV27, the J call TRBJ1-3, with 12 bases that match TRBD1. Germline V CDR1 and CDR2: MNHEY, SMNVEV (reference sequence). This CDR3 has 15 residues. V lost 6 bases to trimming and J lost 3 bases; unmatched junction nucleotides: 3. The CDR3 DNA reads as TGTGCCAGCAGGGGACAGGGGGCGCTTGGAAACACCATATATTTT. This translates into CASRGQGALGNTIYF.

In this sample, this clone turned up once. This rearrangement joins TRBV21-1 to TRBJ1-2; TRBD1 was called by the table and not checked on the DNA. TRBV21-1 is recorded as a pseudogene. The CDR3 runs to 15 residues. CDR3 region: CASSKREQGKRGYTF. The DNA for the CDR3 is TGTGCCAGCAGCAAAAGGGAGCAGGGGAAGAGGGGCTACACCTTC.

The CDR3 DNA follows: TGTGCCAGCAGCTTACAGGGAATGGCCTATGGCTACACCTTC. Encoded protein: CASSLQGMAYGYTF. V usage is TRBV9 and J usage is TRBJ1-2; tentatively, D is TRBD1 (6 bases). Deletions cut 4 bases from V and 4 bases from J, with 14 bases between. Germline V gives CDR1 SGDLS, CDR2 YYNGEE. The CDR3 runs to 14 residues. Based on the CDR3 plus reference TRBV9 and TRBJ1-2, the full variable domain is DSGVTQTPKHLITATGQRVTLRCSPRSGDLSVYWYQQSLDQGLQFLIQYYNGEERAKGNILERFSAQQFPDLHSELNLSSLELGDSALYFCASSLQGMAYGYTFGSGTRLTVV.

The rearrangement joins TRBV5-1 to TRBJ2-7; 7 bases fit TRBD1. Germline CDR1 reads SGHRS; CDR2 reads YFSETQ. The CDR3 loop spans 14 amino acids. Losses at the gene ends were 0 bases for V and 5 bases for J; bases not matched to a gene: 5. This CDR3 is CASSLDRGSHEQYF. DNA of the CDR3: TGCGCCAGCAGCTTGGACAGGGGATCCCACGAGCAGTACTTC.

The chain employs TRBV7-2 and TRBJ1-2, with unresolved D. From germline, CDR1 is SGHTA and CDR2 FQGNSA. Trimming stripped 5 bases from V and 7 bases from J, with 17 bases between. The CDR3 loop spans 14 amino acids. CDR3 loop: CASSTDGRSVGYTF. For the CDR3, the DNA is TGTGCCAGCAGCACTGATGGGAGGAGTGTTGGCTACACCTTC. Full variable domain (rest looked up from reference TRBV7-2 and TRBJ1-2): GAGVSQSPSNKVTEKGKDVELRCDPISGHTALYWYRQSLGQGLEFLIYFQGNSAPDKSGLPSDRFSAERTGGSVSTLTIQRTQQEDSAVYLCASSTDGRSVGYTFGSGTRLTVV.

This clone was recorded a few times. The rearrangement uses TRBV6-1 and TRBJ1-3; TRBD1 might be the D (5 bases). The germline gives CDR1 MNHNS, CDR2 SASEGT. V shed 7 bases and J shed 6 bases, with 10 bases lying between them. There are 12 residues in the CDR3. This CDR3 reads CASKGRENTIYF. The CDR3 DNA is TGTGCCAGCAAAGGCAGGGAAAACACCATATATTTT.